Here is one T cell receptor beta chain with its context. As yet, its antigen is unknown. The sample belongs to a study of cytomegalovirus exposure and HLA in healthy donors. Overall study context: Prior work identified around 110 million unique TCR beta sequences in some 200 million T cells. Of the donors genotyped, several hundred in all, less than 90% fell in the Caucasian-associated ancestry cluster. Early release data held 85 million or so unique TCRs from HLA-typed donors. Regarding the study as a whole: The authors listed 150 to 200 TCR beta chains as cytomegalovirus-associated.

Primers for the PCR totalled 60 Vbeta and 13 Jbeta. Assay used: immunoSEQ multiplex PCR; TCRdb lists only in-frame clones, some missing. This table has under 150,000 clones, about 79% appearing once. The CDR3 totals 14 residues. CDR1 GTSNPN and CDR2 SVGIG come from the germline V gene (reference sequence). Unmatched junction bases numbered 11, after V lost 8 bases and J lost 4 bases. This TCR was recovered from a male donor in good health and CMV-seronegative. The sequencing sample was made of PBMCs. This rearrangement joins TRBV30 to TRBJ2-7; 10 positions match TRBD2. This CDR3 is CARSRIAGGYEQYF. CDR3 coding DNA: TGTGCCCGGTCACGGATAGCGGGAGGTTACGAGCAGTACTTC.